These T cell receptor beta chains were read from a single sample in a study of blood T cell repertoires in COVID-19. The protocol was immunoSEQ multiplex PCR, while the TCRdb copy is restricted to in-frame clones and leaves out a portion. Of over 450,000 clones listed, about 88% are singletons. The material sequenced was peripheral blood. The source is a man aged 18 to 30 with COVID-19, enrolled during active disease. The CDR3 runs from the conserved cysteine through the conserved F or W. The D gene is left open where the match is weak. A clone size is listed for some rows: how often the clone was seen (once, few, many), or a class if it is expanded.

size	J	V	length	D	DNA	CDR3
.	TRBJ2-2	TRBV5-1	16	.	TGCGCCAGCAGCCCTCGACAGCTGATAAACACCGGGGAGCTGTTTTTT	CASSPRQLINTGELFF
.	TRBJ2-4	TRBV15	15	.	TGTGCCACCAGCAGAGGGACTGTAGCCAAAAACATTCAGTACTTC	CATSRGTVAKNIQYF
.	TRBJ1-6	TRBV6-4	15	TRBD1	TGTGCCAGCAGTTCTGCGCCAGGGGGCAATTCACCCCTCCACTTT	CASSSAPGGNSPLHF
once	TRBJ2-1	TRBV15	16	TRBD2	TGTGCCACCAGCAGGGGGAGCGGGAGGGCCGGTCCCGAGCAGTTCTTC	CATSRGSGRAGPEQFF
.	TRBJ1-1	TRBV10-3	16	.	TGTGCCATCAGTACGAAGGGTACAGGAGCGAACACTGAAGCTTTCTTT	CAISTKGTGANTEAFF
.	TRBJ2-7	TRBV2	14	.	TGTGCCAGCGGGAGTGCCAGCAGTTATTACGAGCAGTACTTC	CASGSASSYYEQYF
.	TRBJ2-7	TRBV6-5	16	.	TGTGCCAGCAGTTACTCGATTAGAAGAGAAACCTACGAGCAGTACTTC	CASSYSIRRETYEQYF
.	TRBJ2-5	TRBV18	15	.	TGTGCCAGCTCACCCTTAGGGAGCGGAAAAGAGACCCAGTACTTC	CASSPLGSGKETQYF
.	TRBJ2-3	TRBV5-1	16	TRBD2	TGCGCCAGCAGCTGGTCCGGGACTAGCAAGACAGATACGCAGTATTTT	CASSWSGTSKTDTQYF
.	TRBJ1-3	TRBV14	15	.	TGTGCCAGCAGCCAAGTATCCGTATCCGGAAACACCATATATTTT	CASSQVSVSGNTIYF
.	TRBJ1-5	TRBV2	16	.	TGTGCCAGCAGTGAAGTAAAGGGGTTAGGCAATCAGCCCCAGCATTTT	CASSEVKGLGNQPQHF
.	TRBJ2-1	TRBV29-1	16	TRBD2	TGCAGCGTTGGTCCCGGAGGAGCGGGAGGATTAAATGAGCAGTTCTTC	CSVGPGGAGGLNEQFF
.	TRBJ1-1	TRBV25-1	16	.	TGTGCCAGCAGTGAAGGGGTAACAGGTTTGAACACTGAAGCTTTCTTT	CASSEGVTGLNTEAFF
.	TRBJ2-3	TRBV6-5	14	TRBD1	TGTGCCAGCTCCGCCGGGACAGGGGCAGATACGCAGTATTTT	CASSAGTGADTQYF
.	TRBJ2-1	TRBV30	11	TRBD1	TGTGCTTGGATGGGGAGACAGGGGCAGTTCTTC	CAWMGRQGQFF
.	TRBJ2-1	TRBV2	15	TRBD2	TGTGCCAGCAGCCTGACTAGCGGGGGGGCCAATGAGCAGTTCTTC	CASSLTSGGANEQFF
.	TRBJ1-6	TRBV7-2	17	.	TGTGCCAGCAGCCAAAATAGGGGGAGTAGCTTTAATTCACCCCTCCACTTT	CASSQNRGSSFNSPLHF
.	TRBJ2-1	TRBV6-5	13	.	TGTGCCAGCAGTTACGCCTACTACAATGAGCAGTTCTTC	CASSYAYYNEQFF
once	TRBJ2-5	TRBV6-2/TRBV6-3	14	.	TGTGCCAGCAGTTATACGGAGGGACGGGAGACCCAGTACTTC	CASSYTEGRETQYF
.	TRBJ2-7	TRBV5-1	17	TRBD2	TGCGCCAGCAGCCCCGGGGGGGGCGGGGGGCCGTCCTACGAGCAGTACTTC	CASSPGGGGGPSYEQYF
.	TRBJ2-7	TRBV3-1/TRBV3-2	14	TRBD2	TGTGCCAGCAGCCAAGATCTCCTGCGGGGGGAGCAGTACTTC	CASSQDLLRGEQYF
.	TRBJ2-5	TRBV6-5	13	.	TGTGCCAGCAGACAGGAGGGCCGGGAGACCCAGTACTTC	CASRQEGRETQYF
.	TRBJ2-3	TRBV21-1	16	.	TGTGCCAGCAGTAGTGAGGCGGGGCCAAGCACAGATACGCAGTATTTT	CASSSEAGPSTDTQYF
.	TRBJ1-2	TRBV19	12	.	TGTGCCAGTTTCGACAGCATCTATGGCTACACCTTC	CASFDSIYGYTF
once	TRBJ2-1	TRBV24-1	15	.	TGTGCCACCAGTGATCCCTCGGAGGGATACAATGAGCAGTTCTTC	CATSDPSEGYNEQFF
.	TRBJ2-1	TRBV7-3	17	TRBD2	TGTGCCAGCAGCGACGGACGACCGGGAGGGCCGATCGGAGAGCAGTTCTTC	CASSDGRPGGPIGEQFF
.	TRBJ1-5	TRBV2	15	.	TGTGCCAGCAGTGAAGCGGGCATTCGGAATCAGCCCCAGCATTTT	CASSEAGIRNQPQHF
.	TRBJ2-2	TRBV29-1	14	TRBD1	TGCAGCTACCGGGACAGGGGGGTGACCGGGGAGCTGTTTTTT	CSYRDRGVTGELFF
.	TRBJ2-1	TRBV19	16	TRBD2	TGTGCCAGCCTTAGTCTAGCGGGGGGGGCCTACAATGAGCAGTTCTTC	CASLSLAGGAYNEQFF
few	TRBJ2-7	TRBV10-2	16	TRBD2	TGCGCCAGCAGTACCGGGACTAGCAACCCCTTCTACGAGCAGTACTTC	CASSTGTSNPFYEQYF
.	TRBJ2-7	TRBV10-3	14	.	TGTGCCGTGAGACCCCCTGGGCGCGTCTACGAGCAGTACTTC	CAVRPPGRVYEQYF
few	TRBJ1-2	TRBV5-4	14	.	TGTGCCAGCAGCTTGGAAGGCCCCAGGTTCGGCTACACCTTC	CASSLEGPRFGYTF
.	TRBJ2-7	TRBV7-9	19	TRBD1	TGTGCCAGCAGCCCTTTCCACCCTCCCCGGAGACAGGGTTCCCACGAGCAGTACTTC	CASSPFHPPRRQGSHEQYF
many	TRBJ1-2	TRBV5-1	14	.	TGCGCCAGCAGCAACGGACAGTCCCTGTATGGCTACACCTTC	CASSNGQSLYGYTF
.	TRBJ1-5	TRBV9	15	.	TGTGCCAGCAGCAGGGGCCCGTATAACAATCAGCCCCAGCATTTT	CASSRGPYNNQPQHF
.	TRBJ2-1	TRBV29-1	12	.	TGCAGTTGTCGACTAGGTTATGATGAGCAGTTCTTC	CSCRLGYDEQFF
.	TRBJ1-6	TRBV4-2	18	.	TGTGCCAGCAGCCAAGATTTGGGGCAGGGGCTGGGAAATTCACCCCTCCACTTT	CASSQDLGQGLGNSPLHF
.	TRBJ1-5	TRBV30	18	.	TGTGCCTGGATTTGTACAATACGGAGGGCCTCCTACAATCAGCCCCAGCATTTT	CAWICTIRRASYNQPQHF
.	TRBJ2-7	TRBV6-5	14	TRBD2	TGTGCCAGCAGTCGTACTAGCGGGGGATACGAGCAGTACTTC	CASSRTSGGYEQYF
.	TRBJ2-3	TRBV5-6	17	.	TGTGCCAGCAGCTTGGATCCCAGGGGCAGGAGCACAGATACGCAGTATTTT	CASSLDPRGRSTDTQYF
.	TRBJ2-5	TRBV11-2	16	TRBD2	TGTGCCAGCAGCTTCTCGGACGGACTAGCGGGAGAGACCCAGTACTTC	CASSFSDGLAGETQYF
.	TRBJ2-5	TRBV25-1	13	.	TGTGCCAGCAGTGGGGGAGGGGGTGAGACCCAGTACTTC	CASSGGGGETQYF
few	TRBJ2-5	TRBV10-1	13	.	TGCGCCAGCAGTGAGGATGGGCTGGAGACCCAGTACTTC	CASSEDGLETQYF
.	TRBJ2-7	TRBV5-1	15	.	TGCGCCAGCAGCTTGGTCTCCAGGGGAGTTAGCGAGCAGTACTTC	CASSLVSRGVSEQYF
.	TRBJ2-7	TRBV12-2	17	.	TGTGCAAGTCGCTACCCGTCGGAGCGGGGGACCGCCTACGAGCAGTACTTC	CASRYPSERGTAYEQYF
.	TRBJ1-2	TRBV5-1	15	TRBD1	TGCGCCAGCAGCCCAACACAGGGGTTAGACTATGGCTACACCTTC	CASSPTQGLDYGYTF
.	TRBJ2-3	TRBV19	16	TRBD1	TGTGCCAGTAGTATTTCCCACGACAGGGCGGTAGATACGCAGTATTTT	CASSISHDRAVDTQYF
.	TRBJ2-5	TRBV5-4	16	TRBD2	TGTGCCAGCAGCTTGCGGTCTAGCGGGGGGGGAGAGACCCAGTACTTC	CASSLRSSGGGETQYF
once	TRBJ2-3	TRBV10-3	13	TRBD2	TGTGCCATAAGCGGGGGGGCCCCAGATACGCAGTATTTT	CAISGGAPDTQYF
.	TRBJ2-1	TRBV7-3	15	TRBD2	TGTGCCAGCAGCAGACTAGCGGGAGCCATTAATGAGCAGTTCTTC	CASSRLAGAINEQFF
.	TRBJ2-5	TRBV5-1	16	TRBD2	TGCGCCAGCAGCTTTGGGACTAGCGGGGTACAAGAGACCCAGTACTTC	CASSFGTSGVQETQYF
.	TRBJ1-6	TRBV3-1/TRBV3-2	13	.	TGTGCCAGTGGACAGCTCAATAATTCACCCCTCCACTTT	CASGQLNNSPLHF
.	TRBJ2-7	TRBV14	17	.	TGTGCCAGCAGCCCACACCCCAGATTAACCCATCCCTACGAGCAGTACTTC	CASSPHPRLTHPYEQYF
.	TRBJ1-2	TRBV7-6	14	.	TGTGCCAGCAGTCAGATGTCGGAGGACTATGGCTACACCTTC	CASSQMSEDYGYTF
.	TRBJ1-2	TRBV3-1/TRBV3-2	13	.	TGTGCCAGCAGCCACGGGAGGGGGGATGGCTACACCTTC	CASSHGRGDGYTF